The entry below gives a single T cell receptor (beta chain) sequence along with its context. Its target is not known. The data belong to a study of vaccination and CD4 T cells after COVID-19. Looking at the study overall: Cultures designated as controls were supplied with a CEFX pool, an HIV-1 Nef pool, or no peptide.

Oncomine TCR Beta short-read sequencing was applied to DNA from cultured CD4+ T cells. Someone extracted genomic DNA from cultured CD4+ T cells. TCRdb passed the PCR reads through MiXCR, listing each CDR3 protein once. The sample holds fewer than 11,000 distinct CDR3 sequences; approximately 31% are singletons and the top ten take 10% to 15%. Indicated treatment: roughly 10-day PBMC culture with coronavirus spike peptide pools or control peptides (ViraFEST assay). Pre-COVID-19 pandemic sampling (2011-2018) yielded the unexposed donor's CD4+ T cells. ViraFEST used peptide pools to expand antigen-specific T cells before TCR sequencing. The CDR3 runs 13 residues. Trimming took 6 bases from V and 1 from J, leaving 9 bases between them. Looked up from germline, CDR1 is MRHNA and CDR2 is SNTAGT.

The chain is built from TRBV6-4 and TRBJ1-1; no firm D call. The sample comprised CD4+ T cells from blood, cultured in vitro. The origin of this receptor is a human donor in good health. CDR3 protein: CASSSKGNTEAFF. The CDR3 DNA follows: TGTGCCAGCAGCTCGAAGGGGAACACTGAAGCTTTCTTT.